The 29 T cell receptor beta chains below were found in one sample sequenced in a study of blood T cell repertoires in COVID-19. Assay: immunoSEQ multiplex PCR; the TCRdb copy retains only in-frame clones and omits some. The sample has fewer than 90,000 clones, just under 85% seen once. Sequenced input: peripheral blood. The receptors come from a man aged 65 to 85 with acute or convalescent COVID-19.

The rearrangement uses TRBV9 and TRBJ2-3; D is possibly TRBD1 (5 bases). The germline V and J ends were trimmed by 3 bases and 0 bases, with 14 bases remaining between them. The CDR3 runs to 16 residues. Germline assignment: CDR1 SGDLS and CDR2 YYNGEE. The CDR3 spells CASSAAQATSTDTQYF. The CDR3 bases are TGTGCCAGCAGCGCCGCACAGGCTACGAGCACAGATACGCAGTATTTT. Full variable domain (rest looked up from reference TRBV9 and TRBJ2-3): DSGVTQTPKHLITATGQRVTLRCSPRSGDLSVYWYQQSLDQGLQFLIQYYNGEERAKGNILERFSAQQFPDLHSELNLSSLELGDSALYFCASSAAQATSTDTQYFGPGTRLTVL.

The gene calls are TRBV6-5 and TRBJ2-6; D is unclear. The CDR3 length is 13 residues. The germline V gene encodes CDR1 MNHEY and CDR2 SVGAGI. Trimming took off 6 bases at V and 3 bases at J, with 6 bases between the two ends. The CDR3 bases are TGTGCCAGCAGGAGTTATGGGGCCAACGTCCTGACTTTC. Translation gives CASRSYGANVLTF.

This rearrangement joins TRBV12-3 or TRBV12-4 to TRBJ2-1, with TRBD2 identical over 8 bases. V gave up 3 bases and J gave up 9 bases; unmatched junction bases: 4. This CDR3 comprises 13 residues. CDR3 sequence (DNA): TGTGCCAGCAGTTTTCGCCTAGCGGGTGAGCAGTTCTTC. Encoded protein: CASSFRLAGEQFF.

This clone was seen just once. The CDR3 here is CASSRTPTEAFF. In DNA form, the CDR3 reads TGTGCCAGCAGTAGGACACCCACTGAAGCTTTCTTT. The chain carries TRBV6-5 and TRBJ1-1; D possibly corresponds to TRBD1 (5 bases). The V end was cut by 5 bases, the J end by 4 bases, with 8 bases between. The V gene's germline CDR1 is MNHEY and CDR2 SVGAGI. This CDR3 spans 12 amino acids.

The chain is built from TRBV9 and TRBJ1-2, with 11 bases identical to TRBD1. The CDR3 totals 15 residues. The junction had 11 bases not matched to a gene; V was cut back by 4 bases and J by 9 bases. Germline values: CDR1 SGDLS, CDR2 YYNGEE. The CDR3 loop is CASSKTGQGAASYTF. Here the CDR3 DNA reads TGTGCCAGCAGCAAAACAGGACAGGGGGCCGCAAGCTACACCTTC.

CDR3 sequence: CASRTDRVLDSPLHF. The CDR3 bases are TGTGCCAGTAGGACCGACAGGGTATTGGATTCACCCCTCCACTTT. V and J are TRBV19 and TRBJ1-6; 7 bases are shared with TRBD1. The CDR3 has 15 residues. The trim removed 6 bases at V and 8 bases at J, leaving 10 bases unmatched. The V gene's germline CDR1 is LNHDA and CDR2 SQIVND (reference sequence).

The genes are TRBV18 and TRBJ1-2; maybe TRBD1 (6 bases). The CDR3 is 15 residues long. From germline, CDR1 is KGHSH and CDR2 LQKENI. V was cut by 3 bases and J by 3 bases, with 14 bases left in between. This CDR3 reads CASSPWQGRDYGYTF. CDR3 sequence (DNA): TGTGCCAGCTCACCGTGGCAGGGGAGGGACTATGGCTACACCTTC.

The V and J genes are TRBV6-5 and TRBJ1-2; TRBD1 is a possible D gene (6 bases). Germline V gene sequence: CDR1 MNHEY, CDR2 SVGAGI. Trimming shortened V by 4 bases and J by 8 bases, and 17 bases separated the two germline ends. This CDR3 has 14 residues. The CDR3 DNA follows: TGTGCCAGCAGTTTAGAGACAGGTGTTGGAGGCTACACCTTC. Its translation is CASSLETGVGGYTF.

Comment on this clone: At one end the junction does not follow the germline gene, possibly because of a read error. The J gene is TRBJ1-3, the V gene TRBV12-3 or TRBV12-4; TRBD1 aligns across 7 bases. The CDR3 covers 12 residues. CDR3 protein: CASSPDRDLLIF. CDR3 DNA sequence: TGTGCCAGCAGTCCCGACAGGGACTTGCTTATTTTT.

The chain employs TRBV19 and TRBJ2-4; D gene unclear. From germline, CDR1 is LNHDA and CDR2 SQIVND (reference sequence). The V gene lost 5 bases and the J gene lost 6 bases, with 11 bases spanning the gap. The CDR3 has 13 amino acids. CDR3 DNA: TGTGCCAGTAGTCCGACCCCAGGAAACATTCAGTACTTC. This gives the protein CASSPTPGNIQYF.

This chain joins TRBV2 and TRBJ1-6; D is uncertain. CDR3 size: 12 residues. Trimming shortened V by 6 bases and J by 5 bases, and 5 bases separated the two germline ends. Per the germline V gene, CDR1 is SNHLY and CDR2 is FYNNEI. DNA of the CDR3: TGTGCCAGCAGCACGGATAATTCACCCCTCCACTTT. It codes for CASSTDNSPLHF. The variable domain in full, completed from reference TRBV2 and TRBJ1-6, reads EPEVTQTPSHQVTQMGQEVILRCVPISNHLYFYWYRQILGQKVEFLVSFYNNEISEKSEIFDDQFSVERPDGSNFTLKIRSTKLEDSAMYFCASSTDNSPLHFGNGTRLTVT.

V is TRBV28 and J is TRBJ2-7; possibly TRBD1 for D (6 bases). Trimming removed 7 bases at V and 6 bases at J, with 19 bases between. CDR3 length: 14 amino acids. The V gene's germline CDR1 is MDHEN and CDR2 SYDVKM. CDR3 sequence: CASNPTGSPREQYF. DNA of the CDR3: TGTGCCAGCAATCCCACAGGGAGCCCTCGCGAGCAGTACTTC. The full variable domain, in which reference TRBV28 and TRBJ2-7 provide the parts outside the CDR3, is DVKVTQSSRYLVKRTGEKVFLECVQDMDHENMFWYRQDPGLGLRLIYFSYDVKMKEKGDIPEGYSVSREKKERFSLILESASTNQTSMYLCASNPTGSPREQYFGPGTRLTVT.

This clone has a single count. This chain links TRBV9 with TRBJ1-5; TRBD1 is a possible D gene (6 bases). The CDR3 runs to 14 residues. The V gene lost 2 bases and the J gene lost 5 bases, with 11 bases spanning the gap. CDR1 is SGDLS, CDR2 YYNGEE, per germline. CDR3 nucleotide sequence: TGTGCCAGCAGCGTGCGGGAGGGGGATCAGCCCCAGCATTTT. Its protein is CASSVREGDQPQHF.

This clone was detected only a few times. The chain recombines TRBV15 with TRBJ2-5; perhaps TRBD2 as D (6 bases). Trimming cost V 0 bases and J 4 bases, with 15 bases left between them. Looked up from germline, CDR1 is LNHNV and CDR2 is YYDKDF (reference sequence). The CDR3 loop spans 16 amino acids. CDR3 loop: CATSRDPSLRGETQYF. In DNA, the CDR3 is TGTGCCACCAGCAGAGACCCGAGTTTGCGGGGAGAGACCCAGTACTTC.

This chain links TRBV6-5 with TRBJ2-7, with 8 bases identical to TRBD2. Germline V CDR1 and CDR2: MNHEY, SVGAGI. CDR3 length: 13 amino acids. The junction had 3 bases not matched to a gene; V was cut back by 2 bases and J by 6 bases. The CDR3 reads CASSYRLALEQYF. The CDR3 DNA is TGTGCCAGCAGTTACCGACTAGCGCTCGAGCAGTACTTC.

V is TRBV19 and J is TRBJ1-5; 7 nucleotides match TRBD1. Trimming took 3 bases from V and 2 from J; bases not matched to a gene: 1. The CDR3 consists of 14 residues. In germline, CDR1 is LNHDA, CDR2 SQIVND (reference sequence). The CDR3 region has the DNA TGTGCCAGTAGTATTGACAGGGGCAATCAGCCCCAGCATTTT. It specifies CASSIDRGNQPQHF.

The chain recombines TRBV9 with TRBJ2-1, with TRBD2 identical over 11 bases. This CDR3 has 17 amino acids. The V gene end was trimmed by 4 bases and the J gene end by 2 bases; junction bases not matched to a gene: 8. Germline V lookup: CDR1 SGDLS, CDR2 YYNGEE. DNA of the CDR3: TGTGCCAGCAGCCCCCGACTAGCGGGGTTAACCTACAATGAGCAGTTCTTC. Protein product: CASSPRLAGLTYNEQFF.

V and J are TRBV19 and TRBJ2-3; TRBD1 agrees at 7 bases. This CDR3 is built from 16 residues. V trimming: 4 bases; J trimming: 0 bases; junction bases outside the gene matches: 7. Per the germline V gene, CDR1 is LNHDA and CDR2 is SQIVND (reference sequence). The CDR3 spells CASSRPAGGSTDTQYF. CDR3 nucleotides: TGTGCCAGTAGTAGGCCGGCAGGGGGTAGCACAGATACGCAGTATTTT.

This chain links TRBV28 with TRBJ2-5; D unclear. This CDR3 has 13 amino acids. Germline V gene lookup returns CDR1 MDHEN and CDR2 SYDVKM. Deletions cut 2 bases from V and 5 bases from J, with 9 bases between. The CDR3 region has the DNA TGTGCCAGCAGTTTAACGGGTATGGAGACCCAGTACTTC. This sequence encodes CASSLTGMETQYF.

This chain connects TRBV12-3 or TRBV12-4 to TRBJ2-3, with D hard to call. The germline V and J ends were trimmed by 6 bases and 2 bases, with 3 bases remaining between them. The CDR3 covers 11 residues. The CDR3 DNA is TGTGCCAGCAGCCTCACAGATACGCAGTATTTT. This translates into CASSLTDTQYF.

The chain combines TRBV5-4 with TRBJ2-5; possibly TRBD2 for D (7 bases). The CDR3 is 14 residues long. Trimming took off 0 bases at V and 5 bases at J, with 11 bases between the two ends. Germline V lookup: CDR1 SGHNT, CDR2 YYREEE (reference sequence). CDR3 sequence reads: CASSLAGGRETQYF. The CDR3 DNA follows: TGTGCCAGCAGCTTGGCCGGGGGGCGGGAGACCCAGTACTTC.

The J gene is TRBJ1-2, the V gene TRBV18; D gene uncertain. The CDR3 totals 14 residues. Germline CDR1 is KGHSH and CDR2 is LQKENI. V gave up 5 bases and J gave up 3 bases, with 13 bases separating them. CDR3 sequence: CASSSGRRHYGYTF. CDR3 in DNA: TGTGCCAGCTCAAGTGGGAGGCGCCACTATGGCTACACCTTC. The full variable domain, in which reference TRBV18 and TRBJ1-2 provide the parts outside the CDR3, is NAGVMQNPRHLVRRRGQEARLRCSPMKGHSHVYWYRQLPEEGLKFMVYLQKENIIDESGMPKERFSAEFPKEGPSILRIQQVVRGDSAAYFCASSSGRRHYGYTFGSGTRLTVV.

V usage is TRBV5-8 and J usage is TRBJ2-1, with 10 positions matching TRBD1. Unmatched junction bases numbered 4, after V lost 2 bases and J lost 5 bases. From germline, CDR1 is SGHTS and CDR2 YDEGEE. CDR3 length equals 15 residues. The CDR3 DNA reads as TGTGCCAGCAGCTTCCGGGACAGGGGAAACAATGAGCAGTTCTTC. Its translation: CASSFRDRGNNEQFF.

The genes are TRBV19 and TRBJ2-2; the D gene is possibly TRBD2 (7 bases). The CDR3 totals 15 residues. The germline V gene encodes CDR1 LNHDA and CDR2 SQIVND (reference sequence). V dropped 5 bases and J dropped 8 bases, with 18 bases sitting between them. This CDR3 is CASSSMGGRRGELFF. The CDR3 coding sequence is TGTGCCAGTAGTTCCATGGGGGGGCGAAGAGGGGAGCTGTTTTTT.

The chain uses TRBV5-8 and TRBJ2-3; D not certain. The CDR3 is 14 residues long. V lost 0 bases and J 2 bases, leaving 7 bases between the germline ends. Germline CDR1 is SGHTS and CDR2 is YDEGEE. The CDR3: CASSLVRLTDTQYF. The CDR3 DNA follows: TGTGCCAGCAGCTTGGTGCGGCTCACAGATACGCAGTATTTT.

This chain uses TRBV27 with TRBJ1-1; TRBD1 might be the D (6 bases). This CDR3 has 14 amino acids. Germline values: CDR1 MNHEY, CDR2 SMNVEV (reference sequence). V lost 5 bases and J 4 bases, leaving 14 bases between the germline ends. The CDR3 here is CASSPFGRGTEAFF. The CDR3 bases are TGTGCCAGCAGTCCGTTCGGCAGGGGCACTGAAGCTTTCTTT.

In DNA, the CDR3 is TGCGCCAGCAGCCCCTTAGGGACAGGCAATCAGCCCCAGCATTTT. Translated, it gives CASSPLGTGNQPQHF. The V call is TRBV5-1, the J call TRBJ1-5; 7 positions agree with TRBD1. The CDR3 length is 15 residues. V gave up 4 bases and J gave up 2 bases; unmatched junction bases: 6. Germline CDR1 SGHRS, CDR2 YFSETQ.

This clone rates as medium-sized. The chain joins TRBV4-1 to TRBJ2-2; 7 bases are shared with TRBD1. Losses at the gene ends were 5 bases for V and 6 bases for J; bases not matched to a gene: 6. From germline, CDR1 is MGHRA and CDR2 YSYEKL. This CDR3 comprises 14 residues. The CDR3 nucleotides read TGCGCCAGCAGCTATGGACAGGACGCCGGGGAGCTGTTTTTT. Amino acid sequence: CASSYGQDAGELFF.

This clone was counted only a few times. The chain links TRBV6-1 to TRBJ2-2, with D possibly being TRBD1 (6 bases). V gave up 1 base and J gave up 0 bases, with 15 bases separating them. In germline, CDR1 is MNHNS, CDR2 SASEGT. This CDR3 is built from 18 residues. CDR3: CASSEVIAWDTNTGELFF. In DNA form, the CDR3 reads TGTGCCAGCAGTGAAGTCATAGCTTGGGACACGAACACCGGGGAGCTGTTTTTT.